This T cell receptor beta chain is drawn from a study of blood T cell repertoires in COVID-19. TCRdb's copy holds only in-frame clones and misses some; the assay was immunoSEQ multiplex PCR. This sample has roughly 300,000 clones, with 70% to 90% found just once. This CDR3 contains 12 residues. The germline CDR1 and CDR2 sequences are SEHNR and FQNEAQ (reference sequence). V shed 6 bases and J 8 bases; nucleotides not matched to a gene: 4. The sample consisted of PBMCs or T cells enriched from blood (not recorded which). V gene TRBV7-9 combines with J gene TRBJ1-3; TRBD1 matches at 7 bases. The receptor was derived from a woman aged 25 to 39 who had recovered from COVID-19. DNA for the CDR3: TGTGCCAGCAGACACAGGGGTGACACCATATATTTT. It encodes CASRHRGDTIYF.